This T cell receptor (beta chain) was documented in a study of blood T cell repertoires in COVID-19. Study details: Material from acute and convalescent COVID-19 was sourced from the United States, Italy and Spain. The analysed material was cDNA or gDNA that came from T cells, B-cell-depleted T cells, or PBMCs.

In the original analysis: The assay estimated nucleated cells by amplifying reference gene primers. The data were produced by immunoSEQ multiplex PCR, yet TCRdb's version contains in-frame clones alone and is incomplete. The V and J calls and clone size come from that table; D and trimming were worked out from the DNA. The sample holds more than 85,000 clones, around 82% seen once. Germline-derived CDR1 and CDR2 are DFQATT and SNEGSKA (reference sequence). The CDR3 spans 11 residues. The germline V and J ends were trimmed by 2 bases and 8 bases, with 7 bases remaining between them. The sequenced material came from peripheral blood. The TCR was taken from a human donor in a cohort sampled during active COVID-19. V is TRBV20-1 and J is TRBJ2-1; D possibly corresponds to TRBD1 (5 bases). The CDR3 region is CSARSGHEQFF. DNA of the CDR3: TGCAGTGCTAGATCAGGGCATGAGCAGTTCTTC.